This T cell receptor beta chain originates from a study of Tregs in tolerant kidney transplant recipients. A note on this clone: The antigen is not known.

Clones were read by immunoSEQ multiplex PCR, and TCRdb kept only the in-frame ones, dropping some. The table includes roughly 66,000 clones, around nine tenths detected once. Germline V gene data show CDR1 as SGHDT and CDR2 as YYEEEE. The CDR3 totals 15 residues. V lost 5 bases, J lost 5 bases, and 17 bases lay in between. Findings of the study overall: In tolerant patients, donor-specific Tregs outgrew total Tregs, suggesting antigen-driven expansion. Findings come from small patient numbers and require larger validation. This study did not directly address biological reproducibility.

The clonotype was recovered from a human donor who received a combined kidney and bone marrow transplant. Sequencing was performed on CD8+ T cells from blood, taken before the transplant. V and J are TRBV5-6 and TRBJ2-1; D perhaps matches TRBD2 (6 bases). CDR3: CASRSGWSGHNEQFF. The CDR3 DNA reads as TGTGCCAGCAGGAGCGGGTGGAGTGGGCACAATGAGCAGTTCTTC. The full variable domain, in which reference TRBV5-6 and TRBJ2-1 provide the parts outside the CDR3, is DAGVTQSPTHLIKTRGQQVTLRCSPKSGHDTVSWYQQALGQGPQFIFQYYEEEERQRGNFPDRFSGHQFPNYSSELNVNALLLGDSALYLCASRSGWSGHNEQFFGPGTRLTVL.